The T cell receptor beta chain under discussion was sequenced for a study of T cells in Graves' hyperthyroidism and ophthalmopathy. CDR3 length equals 17 residues. Losses at the gene ends were 5 bases for V and 5 bases for J; bases not matched to a gene: 19. The germline V gene has CDR1 SQVTM and CDR2 ANQGSEA. Using RNA transcripts as the source, TCR beta CDR3 regions were amplified. TCR CDR3 underwent first-round RT-PCR with the HTBI primer set. Each CDR3 protein is one row after TCRdb ran MiXCR on the multiplex PCR reads. The sample has over 300,000 distinct CDR3 sequences, roughly 14% seen once. Sequenced material: blood. The gene calls are TRBV29-1 and TRBJ2-5, with 8 positions matching TRBD2. The origin of this receptor is a woman between 55 and 75 years old with Graves' hyperthyroidism. The CDR3 region has the DNA TGCAGCGTTCGGACTAGCAGGAGGGCGCATGCCTGGGAGACCCAGTACTTC. This encodes CSVRTSRRAHAWETQYF.